This T cell receptor beta chain was captured in a study of blood T cell repertoires in COVID-19. Study details: Whether acute or convalescent, the COVID-19 samples came from the United States, Italy and Spain.

Cohort placement rested on clinical history that participants reported themselves. Recovery among Cohort 3 donors was established by two negative PCRs, clearance, or symptom resolution. Original analysis: The assay estimated nucleated cells by amplifying reference gene primers. The method was immunoSEQ multiplex PCR; TCRdb's version includes in-frame clones alone and lacks a portion of them. V and J calls and clone size are as listed in that table; D and trimming were resolved from the DNA. The sample has fewer than 500,000 clones; approximately 92% are singletons. Germline V gene sequence: CDR1 LNHDA, CDR2 SQIVND (reference sequence). The CDR3 has 15 amino acids. V was pared by 4 bases and J by 7 bases, with 6 bases of the junction left unmatched.

This receptor was identified in a young man who had recovered from COVID-19. Sequencing input: PBMCs or T cells enriched from blood (not recorded which). The genes are TRBV19 and TRBJ2-1; 11 bases are shared with TRBD2. CDR3 sequence: CASSTPGLADNEQFF. In DNA, the CDR3 is TGTGCCAGTAGTACGCCGGGACTAGCGGATAATGAGCAGTTCTTC.